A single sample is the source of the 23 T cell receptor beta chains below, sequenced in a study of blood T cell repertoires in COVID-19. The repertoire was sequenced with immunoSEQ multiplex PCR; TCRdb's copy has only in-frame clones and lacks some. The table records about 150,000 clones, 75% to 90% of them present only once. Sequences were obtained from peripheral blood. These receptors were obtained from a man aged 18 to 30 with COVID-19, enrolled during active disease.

In DNA form, the CDR3 reads TGTGCCTGGAGTCTATCCTACAATGAGCAGTTCTTC. Translating it yields CAWSLSYNEQFF. V is TRBV30 and J is TRBJ2-1; D is unresolved. CDR3 size: 12 residues. Trimming left V 2 bases short and J 1 base short, with 3 bases between. Germline assignment: CDR1 GTSNPN and CDR2 SVGIG (reference sequence).

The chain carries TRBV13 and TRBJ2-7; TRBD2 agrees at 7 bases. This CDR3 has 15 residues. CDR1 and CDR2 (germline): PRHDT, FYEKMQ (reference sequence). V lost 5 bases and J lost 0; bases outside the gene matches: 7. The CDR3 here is CASSGPSGSSYEQYF. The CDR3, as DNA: TGTGCCAGCAGCGGCCCTAGCGGTAGCTCCTACGAGCAGTACTTC.

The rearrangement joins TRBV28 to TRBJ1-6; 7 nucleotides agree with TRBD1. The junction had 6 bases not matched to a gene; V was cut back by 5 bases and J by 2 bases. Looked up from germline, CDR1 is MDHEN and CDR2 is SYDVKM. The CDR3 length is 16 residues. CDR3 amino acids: CASSVYRGTYNSPLHF. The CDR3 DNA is TGTGCCAGCAGTGTCTACAGGGGTACCTATAATTCACCCCTCCACTTT.

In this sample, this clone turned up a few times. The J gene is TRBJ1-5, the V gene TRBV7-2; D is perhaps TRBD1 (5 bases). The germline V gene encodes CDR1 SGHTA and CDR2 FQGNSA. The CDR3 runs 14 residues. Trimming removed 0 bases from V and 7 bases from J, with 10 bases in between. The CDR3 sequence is CASSLAEAGQPQHF. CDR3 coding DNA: TGTGCCAGCAGCTTAGCTGAAGCAGGGCAGCCCCAGCATTTT.

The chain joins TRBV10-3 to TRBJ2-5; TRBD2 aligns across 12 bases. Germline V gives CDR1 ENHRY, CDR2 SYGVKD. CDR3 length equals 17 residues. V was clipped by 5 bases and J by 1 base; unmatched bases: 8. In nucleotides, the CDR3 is TGTGCCATCAGTCGGTGGGGACTAGCGGGCCCCCAAGAGACCCAGTACTTC. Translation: CAISRWGLAGPQETQYF.

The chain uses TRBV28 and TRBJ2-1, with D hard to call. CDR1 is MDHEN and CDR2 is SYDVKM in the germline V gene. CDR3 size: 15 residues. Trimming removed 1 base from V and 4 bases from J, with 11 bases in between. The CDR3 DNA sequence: TGTGCCAGCAGTTTATCCCCCTGGCAATACAATGAGCAGTTCTTC. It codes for CASSLSPWQYNEQFF.

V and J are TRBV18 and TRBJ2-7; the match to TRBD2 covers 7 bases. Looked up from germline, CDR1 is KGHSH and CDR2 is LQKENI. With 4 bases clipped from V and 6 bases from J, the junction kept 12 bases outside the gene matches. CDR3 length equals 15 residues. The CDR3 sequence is CASSLTGLGSAEQYF. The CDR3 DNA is TGTGCCAGCTCACTAACAGGACTAGGATCCGCCGAGCAGTACTTC.

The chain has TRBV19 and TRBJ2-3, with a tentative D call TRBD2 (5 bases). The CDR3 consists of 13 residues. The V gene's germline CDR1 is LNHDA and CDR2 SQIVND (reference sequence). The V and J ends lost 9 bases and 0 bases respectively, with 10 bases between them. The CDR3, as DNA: TGTGCCAGCGGGCGGGTTAGCACAGATACGCAGTATTTT. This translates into CASGRVSTDTQYF.

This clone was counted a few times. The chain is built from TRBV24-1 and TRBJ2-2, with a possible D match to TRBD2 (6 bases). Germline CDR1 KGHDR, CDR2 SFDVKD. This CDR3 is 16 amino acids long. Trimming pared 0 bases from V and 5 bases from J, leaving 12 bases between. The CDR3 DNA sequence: TGTGCCACCAGTGATTTGGGGGACTTTGAAACCGGGGAGCTGTTTTTT. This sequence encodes CATSDLGDFETGELFF.

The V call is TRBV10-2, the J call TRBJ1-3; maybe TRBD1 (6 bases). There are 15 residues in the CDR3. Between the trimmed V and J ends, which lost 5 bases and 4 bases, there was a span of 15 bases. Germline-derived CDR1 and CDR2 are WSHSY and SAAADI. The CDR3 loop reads CASSYTGMRGNTIYF. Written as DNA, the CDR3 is TGCGCCAGCAGTTACACAGGGATGAGAGGAAACACCATATATTTT.

For the CDR3, the DNA is TGTGCCATCAGCAACATAGGGGGACAGGTGGGAAACACCATATATTTT. It yields the protein CAISNIGGQVGNTIYF. The chain joins TRBV10-3 to TRBJ1-3, with 8 bases lining up with TRBD1. The germline gives CDR1 ENHRY, CDR2 SYGVKD. The CDR3 has 16 residues. The J segment lost 4 bases and the V segment lost 6 bases, leaving 11 bases of the junction unmatched.

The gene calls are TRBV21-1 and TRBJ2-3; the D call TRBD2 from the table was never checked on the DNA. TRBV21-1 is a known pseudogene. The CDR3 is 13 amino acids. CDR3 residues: CASSAEEGDTQYF. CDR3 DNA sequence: TGTGCCAGCAGCGCAGAAGAGGGAGATACGCAGTATTTT.

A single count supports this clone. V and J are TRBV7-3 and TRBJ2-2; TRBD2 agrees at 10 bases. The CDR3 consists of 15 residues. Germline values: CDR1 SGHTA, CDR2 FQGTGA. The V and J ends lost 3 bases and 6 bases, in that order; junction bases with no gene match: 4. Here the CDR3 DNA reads TGTGCCAGCAGCTTCCTAGCGGGAGATCCCGGGGAGCTGTTTTTT. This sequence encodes CASSFLAGDPGELFF.

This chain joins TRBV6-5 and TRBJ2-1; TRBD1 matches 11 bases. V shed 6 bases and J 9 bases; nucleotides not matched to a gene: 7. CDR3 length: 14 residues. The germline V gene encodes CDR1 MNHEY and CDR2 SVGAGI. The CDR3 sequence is CASRRDRGVGEQFF. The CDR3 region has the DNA TGTGCCAGCAGACGGGACAGGGGGGTGGGTGAGCAGTTCTTC.

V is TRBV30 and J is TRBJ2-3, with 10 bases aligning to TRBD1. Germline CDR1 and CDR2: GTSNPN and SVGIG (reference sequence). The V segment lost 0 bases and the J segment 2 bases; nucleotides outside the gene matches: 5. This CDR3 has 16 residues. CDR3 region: CAWSVQDRGFTDTQYF. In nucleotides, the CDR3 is TGTGCCTGGAGTGTACAGGACAGGGGGTTCACAGATACGCAGTATTTT.

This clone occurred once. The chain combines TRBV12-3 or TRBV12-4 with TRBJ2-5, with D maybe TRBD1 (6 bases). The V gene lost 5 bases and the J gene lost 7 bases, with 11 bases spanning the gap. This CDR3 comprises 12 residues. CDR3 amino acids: CASSPGGGTQYF. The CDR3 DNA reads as TGTGCCAGCAGTCCTGGGGGCGGGACCCAGTACTTC.

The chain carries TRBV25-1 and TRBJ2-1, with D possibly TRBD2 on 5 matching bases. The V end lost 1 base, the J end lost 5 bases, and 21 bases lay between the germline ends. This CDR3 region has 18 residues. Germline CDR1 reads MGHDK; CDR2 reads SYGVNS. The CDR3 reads CASSESVRAENLDNEQFF. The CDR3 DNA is TGTGCCAGCAGTGAATCAGTACGAGCGGAGAACCTAGACAATGAGCAGTTCTTC.

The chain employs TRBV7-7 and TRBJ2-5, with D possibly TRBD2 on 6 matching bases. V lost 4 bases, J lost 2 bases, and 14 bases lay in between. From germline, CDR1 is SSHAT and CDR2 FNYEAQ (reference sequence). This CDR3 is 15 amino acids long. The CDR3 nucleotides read TGTGCCAGCAGCTCTATGGCGGGACCACAAGAGACCCAGTACTTC. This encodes CASSSMAGPQETQYF.

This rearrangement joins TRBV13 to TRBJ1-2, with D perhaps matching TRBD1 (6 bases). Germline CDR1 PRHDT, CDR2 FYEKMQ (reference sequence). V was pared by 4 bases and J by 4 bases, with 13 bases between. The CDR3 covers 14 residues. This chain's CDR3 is CASSYRETRYGYTF. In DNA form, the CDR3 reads TGTGCCAGCAGCTACAGGGAAACCCGCTATGGCTACACCTTC.

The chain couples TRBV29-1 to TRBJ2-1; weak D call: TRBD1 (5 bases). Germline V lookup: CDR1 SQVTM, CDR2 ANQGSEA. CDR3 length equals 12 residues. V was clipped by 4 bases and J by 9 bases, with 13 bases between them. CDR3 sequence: CSVVAGRGEQFF. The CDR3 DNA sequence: TGCAGCGTTGTGGCAGGTAGGGGTGAGCAGTTCTTC.

CDR3 nucleotides: TGTGCCAGCAGCCGGAGGGGGGGAATCTACGAGCAGTACTTC. Residues: CASSRRGGIYEQYF. The rearrangement links TRBV28 to TRBJ2-7; tentatively, D is TRBD2 (7 bases). Trimming left V 6 bases short and J 3 bases short, with 15 bases between. Per the germline V gene, CDR1 is MDHEN and CDR2 is SYDVKM. The CDR3 is 14 amino acids.

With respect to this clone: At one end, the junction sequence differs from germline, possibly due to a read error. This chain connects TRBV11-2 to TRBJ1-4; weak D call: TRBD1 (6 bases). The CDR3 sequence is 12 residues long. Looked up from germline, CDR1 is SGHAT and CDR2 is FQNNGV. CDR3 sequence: CASSQYREILFF. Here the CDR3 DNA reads TGTGCCAGCAGCCAATACAGGGAAATACTGTTTTTT.

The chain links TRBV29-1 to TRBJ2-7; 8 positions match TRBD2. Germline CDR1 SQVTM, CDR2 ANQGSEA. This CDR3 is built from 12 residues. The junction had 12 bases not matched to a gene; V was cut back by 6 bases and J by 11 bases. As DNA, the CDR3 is TGCAGCGTCTTCCTAGCGGGCCTTCGGGAGTACTTC. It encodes CSVFLAGLREYF.